This TCR beta chain emerged from a study of shared clonotypes between healthy human individuals. TCRdb keeps only in-frame clones here, not all; method: immunoSEQ multiplex PCR. The table has over a million clones, 96% seen once; the top ten hold 1% to 1.5%. The germline CDR1 and CDR2 sequences are ENHRY and SYGVKD. The CDR3 is 14 amino acids. The junction had 5 bases not matched to a gene; V was cut back by 5 bases and J by 6 bases. The receptor's source is a man under 40 in good health. This chain connects TRBV10-3 to TRBJ1-2, with TRBD1 matching 11 bases. Sequences were obtained from naive CD4+ T cells sorted from blood. Subset denoted: CD45RA+ positively selected. CDR3 bases: TGTGCCATCAGTTCGGACAGGGGGCGCGATGGCTACACCTTC. Translated: CAISSDRGRDGYTF.